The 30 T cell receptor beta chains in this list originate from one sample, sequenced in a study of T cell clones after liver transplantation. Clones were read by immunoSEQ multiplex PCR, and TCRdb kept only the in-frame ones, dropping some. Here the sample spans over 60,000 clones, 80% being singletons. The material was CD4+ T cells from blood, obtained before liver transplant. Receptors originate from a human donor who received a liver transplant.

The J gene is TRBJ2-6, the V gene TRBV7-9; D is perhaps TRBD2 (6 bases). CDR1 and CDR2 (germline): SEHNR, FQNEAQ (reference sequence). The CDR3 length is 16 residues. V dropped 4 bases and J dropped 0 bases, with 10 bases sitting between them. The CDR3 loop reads CASSSLASSGANVLTF. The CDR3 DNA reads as TGTGCCAGCAGCTCCCTAGCGAGCTCTGGGGCCAACGTCCTGACTTTC. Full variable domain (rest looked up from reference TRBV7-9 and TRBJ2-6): DTGVSQNPRHKITKRGQNVTFRCDPISEHNRLYWYRQTLGQGPEFLTYFQNEAQLEKSRLLSDRFSAERPKGSFSTLEIQRTEQGDSAMYLCASSSLASSGANVLTFGAGSRLTVL.

CDR3 region: CSARVAGPQHF. CDR3 DNA: TGCAGTGCTAGAGTCGCGGGGCCCCAGCATTTT. This rearrangement joins TRBV20-1 to TRBJ1-5; D gene unclear. Per the germline V gene, CDR1 is DFQATT and CDR2 is SNEGSKA (reference sequence). Trimming shortened V by 1 base and J by 9 bases, and 7 bases separated the two germline ends. The CDR3 consists of 11 residues.

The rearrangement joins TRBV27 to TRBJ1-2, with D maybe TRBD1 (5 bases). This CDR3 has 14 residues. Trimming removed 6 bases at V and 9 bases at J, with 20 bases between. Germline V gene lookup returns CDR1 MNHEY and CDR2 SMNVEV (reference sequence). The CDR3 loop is CASSPSGQGNRYTF. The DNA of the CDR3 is TGTGCCAGCAGCCCTAGTGGGCAGGGTAATCGCTACACCTTC.

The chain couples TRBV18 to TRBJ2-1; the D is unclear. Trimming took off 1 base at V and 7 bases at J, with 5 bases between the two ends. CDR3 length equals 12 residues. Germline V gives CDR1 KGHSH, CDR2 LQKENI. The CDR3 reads CASSPRMNEQFF. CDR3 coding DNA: TGTGCCAGCTCACCACGGATGAATGAGCAGTTCTTC.

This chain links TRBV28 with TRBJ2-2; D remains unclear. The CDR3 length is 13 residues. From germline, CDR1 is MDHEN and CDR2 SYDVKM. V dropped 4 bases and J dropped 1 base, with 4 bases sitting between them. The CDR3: CASSSGNTGELFF. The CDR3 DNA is TGTGCCAGCAGTTCGGGGAACACCGGGGAGCTGTTTTTT.

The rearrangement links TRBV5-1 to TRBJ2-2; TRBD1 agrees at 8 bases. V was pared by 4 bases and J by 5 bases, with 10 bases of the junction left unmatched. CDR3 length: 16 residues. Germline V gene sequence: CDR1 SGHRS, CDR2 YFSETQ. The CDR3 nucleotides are TGCGCCAGCAGCGCCCATCAGGGGGCGCTGACCGGGGAGCTGTTTTTT. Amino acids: CASSAHQGALTGELFF.

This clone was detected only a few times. CDR3 bases: TGCGCCAGCAGTGAGTCTTTCAACTCCTACGAGCAGTACTTC. Residues: CASSESFNSYEQYF. The chain combines TRBV10-1 with TRBJ2-7; the D is unclear. Germline CDR1 and CDR2: WNHNN and SYGVQD (reference sequence). This CDR3 is built from 14 residues. Between the trimmed V and J ends, which lost 0 bases and 0 bases, there was a span of 6 bases.

The CDR3 DNA follows: TGTGCCAGCAGCCGCGGGGACAGGGGGACACAAGAGACCCAGTACTTC. Protein product: CASSRGDRGTQETQYF. The chain has TRBV7-9 and TRBJ2-5, with 11 nucleotides matching TRBD1. V lost 5 bases and J lost 2; bases outside the gene matches: 7. This CDR3 spans 16 amino acids. Germline-derived CDR1 and CDR2 are SEHNR and FQNEAQ (reference sequence).

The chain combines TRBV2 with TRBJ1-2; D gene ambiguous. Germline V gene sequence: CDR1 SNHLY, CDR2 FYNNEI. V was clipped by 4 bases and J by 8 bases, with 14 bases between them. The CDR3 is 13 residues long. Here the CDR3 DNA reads TGTGCCAGCAGTGCCCGAGGAGGGAACGGCTACACCTTC. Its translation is CASSARGGNGYTF. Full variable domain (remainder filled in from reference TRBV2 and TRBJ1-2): EPEVTQTPSHQVTQMGQEVILRCVPISNHLYFYWYRQILGQKVEFLVSFYNNEISEKSEIFDDQFSVERPDGSNFTLKIRSTKLEDSAMYFCASSARGGNGYTFGSGTRLTVV.

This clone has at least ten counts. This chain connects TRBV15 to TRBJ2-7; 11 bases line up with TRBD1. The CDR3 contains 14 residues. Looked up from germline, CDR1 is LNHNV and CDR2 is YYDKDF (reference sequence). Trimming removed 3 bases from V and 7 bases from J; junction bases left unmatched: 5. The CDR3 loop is CATSRDRGLGEQYF. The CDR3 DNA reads TGTGCCACCAGCAGGGACAGGGGGCTTGGGGAGCAGTACTTC.

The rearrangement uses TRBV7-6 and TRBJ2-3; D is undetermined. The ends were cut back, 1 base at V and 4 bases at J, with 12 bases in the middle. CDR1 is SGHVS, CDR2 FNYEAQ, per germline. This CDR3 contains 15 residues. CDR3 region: CASSLEGIAPDTQYF. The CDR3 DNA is TGTGCCAGCAGCTTAGAAGGTATCGCCCCAGATACGCAGTATTTT.

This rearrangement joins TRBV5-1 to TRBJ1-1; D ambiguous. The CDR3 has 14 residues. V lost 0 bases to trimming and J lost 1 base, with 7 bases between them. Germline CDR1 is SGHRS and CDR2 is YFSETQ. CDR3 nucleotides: TGCGCCAGCAGCTTGGGGACGGGGAACACTGAAGCTTTCTTT. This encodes CASSLGTGNTEAFF.

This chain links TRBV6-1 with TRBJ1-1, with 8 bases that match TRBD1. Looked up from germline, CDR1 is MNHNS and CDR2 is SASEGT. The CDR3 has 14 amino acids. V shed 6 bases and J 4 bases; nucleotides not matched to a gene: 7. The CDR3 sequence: CASSGDRRITEAFF. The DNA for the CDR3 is TGTGCCAGCAGCGGGGACAGGAGGATCACTGAAGCTTTCTTT.

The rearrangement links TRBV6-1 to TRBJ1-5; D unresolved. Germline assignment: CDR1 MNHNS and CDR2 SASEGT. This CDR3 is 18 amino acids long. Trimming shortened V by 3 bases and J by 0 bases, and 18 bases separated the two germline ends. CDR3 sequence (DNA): TGTGCCAGCAGTGAGGGCTGGTCCAATTGGAGTAGCAATCAGCCCCAGCATTTT. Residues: CASSEGWSNWSSNQPQHF.

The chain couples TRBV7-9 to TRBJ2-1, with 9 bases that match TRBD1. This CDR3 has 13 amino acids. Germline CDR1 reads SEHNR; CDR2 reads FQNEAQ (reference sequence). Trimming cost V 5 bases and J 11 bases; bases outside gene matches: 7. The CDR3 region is CASSTPGQGKQFF. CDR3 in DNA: TGTGCCAGCAGCACCCCCGGACAGGGGAAGCAGTTCTTC. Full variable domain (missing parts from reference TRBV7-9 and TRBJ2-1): DTGVSQNPRHKITKRGQNVTFRCDPISEHNRLYWYRQTLGQGPEFLTYFQNEAQLEKSRLLSDRFSAERPKGSFSTLEIQRTEQGDSAMYLCASSTPGQGKQFFGPGTRLTVL.

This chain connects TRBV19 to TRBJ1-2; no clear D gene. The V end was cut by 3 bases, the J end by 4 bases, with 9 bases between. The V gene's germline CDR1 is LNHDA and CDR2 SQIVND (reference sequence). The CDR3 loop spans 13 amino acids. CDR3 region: CASSIDLLYGYTF. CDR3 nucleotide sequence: TGTGCCAGTAGTATTGACCTCCTCTATGGCTACACCTTC.

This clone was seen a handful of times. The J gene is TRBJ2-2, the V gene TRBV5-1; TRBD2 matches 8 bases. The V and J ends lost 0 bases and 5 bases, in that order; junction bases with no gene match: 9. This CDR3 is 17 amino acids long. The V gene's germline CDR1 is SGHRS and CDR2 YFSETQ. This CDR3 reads CASSLDPSVAGTGELFF. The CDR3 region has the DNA TGCGCCAGCAGCTTGGACCCCTCGGTAGCGGGGACCGGGGAGCTGTTTTTT.

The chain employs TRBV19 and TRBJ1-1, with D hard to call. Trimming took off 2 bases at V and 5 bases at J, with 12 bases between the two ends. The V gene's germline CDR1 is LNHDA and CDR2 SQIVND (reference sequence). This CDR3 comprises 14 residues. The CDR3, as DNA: TGTGCCAGTAGTATACCCCGGGTGAGGACTGAAGCTTTCTTT. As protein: CASSIPRVRTEAFF.

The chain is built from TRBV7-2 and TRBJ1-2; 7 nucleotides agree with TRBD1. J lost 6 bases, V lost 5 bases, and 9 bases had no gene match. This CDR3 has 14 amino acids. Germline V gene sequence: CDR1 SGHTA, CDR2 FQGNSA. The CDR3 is CASSPHGQGDGYTF. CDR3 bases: TGTGCCAGCAGCCCCCATGGTCAGGGGGATGGCTACACCTTC.

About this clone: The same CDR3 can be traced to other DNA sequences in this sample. The CDR3 is CASRTRVAGELFF. CDR3 sequence (DNA): TGTGCCAGCAGAACCAGGGTTGCCGGGGAGCTGTTTTTT. This sequence joins TRBV27 and TRBJ2-2; maybe TRBD1 (5 bases). Trimming pared 6 bases from V and 6 bases from J, leaving 11 bases between. This CDR3 is built from 13 residues. The germline CDR1 and CDR2 sequences are MNHEY and SMNVEV (reference sequence).

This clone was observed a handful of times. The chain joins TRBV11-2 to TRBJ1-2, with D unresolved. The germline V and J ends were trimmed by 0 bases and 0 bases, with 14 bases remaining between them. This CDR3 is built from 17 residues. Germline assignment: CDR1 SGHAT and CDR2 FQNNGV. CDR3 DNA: TGTGCCAGCAGCTTAGATTCTGTCCGGGGAGCTAACTATGGCTACACCTTC. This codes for CASSLDSVRGANYGYTF.

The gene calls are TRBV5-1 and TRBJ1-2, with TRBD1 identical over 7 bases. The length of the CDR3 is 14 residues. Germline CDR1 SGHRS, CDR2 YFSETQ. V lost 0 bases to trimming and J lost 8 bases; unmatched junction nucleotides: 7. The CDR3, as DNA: TGCGCCAGCAGCTTGGGCGGAGGGGACAGCGGCTACACCTTC. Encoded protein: CASSLGGGDSGYTF.

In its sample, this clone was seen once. The CDR3, as DNA: TGTGCCAGCAGTTTATGGGGGAGGGCCTGGGACAATGAGCAGTTCTTC. Translated: CASSLWGRAWDNEQFF. The chain couples TRBV27 to TRBJ2-1; 7 bases match TRBD2. Losses at the gene ends were 1 base for V and 5 bases for J; bases not matched to a gene: 8. Germline CDR1 is MNHEY and CDR2 is SMNVEV (reference sequence). The CDR3 totals 16 residues.

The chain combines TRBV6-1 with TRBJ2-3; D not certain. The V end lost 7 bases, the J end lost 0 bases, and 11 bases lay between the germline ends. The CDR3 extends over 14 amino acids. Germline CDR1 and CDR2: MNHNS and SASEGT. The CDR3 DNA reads TGTGCCAGCAACCCAGACCGAAGCACAGATACGCAGTATTTT. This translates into CASNPDRSTDTQYF.

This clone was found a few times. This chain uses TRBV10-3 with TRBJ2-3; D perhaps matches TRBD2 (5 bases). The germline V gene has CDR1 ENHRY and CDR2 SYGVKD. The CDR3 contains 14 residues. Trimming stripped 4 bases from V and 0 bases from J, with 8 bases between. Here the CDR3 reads CAISVGGSTDTQYF. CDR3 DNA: TGTGCCATCAGTGTCGGAGGTAGCACAGATACGCAGTATTTT.

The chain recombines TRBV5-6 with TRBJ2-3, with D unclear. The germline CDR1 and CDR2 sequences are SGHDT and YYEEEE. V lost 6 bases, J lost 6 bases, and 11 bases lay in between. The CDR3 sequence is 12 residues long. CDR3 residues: CASTSSMDTQYF. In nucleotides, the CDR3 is TGTGCCAGCACCAGCTCTATGGATACGCAGTATTTT.

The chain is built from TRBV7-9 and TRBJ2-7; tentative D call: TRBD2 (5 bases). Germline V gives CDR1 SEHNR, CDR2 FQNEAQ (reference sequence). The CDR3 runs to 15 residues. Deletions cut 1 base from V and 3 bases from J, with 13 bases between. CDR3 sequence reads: CASSLGGGGVYEQYF. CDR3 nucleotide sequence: TGTGCCAGCAGCTTAGGCGGAGGTGGGGTCTACGAGCAGTACTTC.

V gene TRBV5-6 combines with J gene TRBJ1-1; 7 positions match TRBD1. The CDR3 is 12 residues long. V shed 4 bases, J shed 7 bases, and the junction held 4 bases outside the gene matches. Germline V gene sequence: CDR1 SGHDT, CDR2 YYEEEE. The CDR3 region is CASSAGTVEAFF. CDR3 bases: TGTGCCAGCAGCGCCGGGACAGTTGAAGCTTTCTTT.

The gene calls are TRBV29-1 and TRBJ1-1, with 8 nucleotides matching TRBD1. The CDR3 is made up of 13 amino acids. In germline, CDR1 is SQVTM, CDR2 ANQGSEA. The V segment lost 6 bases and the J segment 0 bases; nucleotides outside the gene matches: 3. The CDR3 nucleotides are TGCAGCGTGGGGGACAGGTTGAACACTGAAGCTTTCTTT. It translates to CSVGDRLNTEAFF.

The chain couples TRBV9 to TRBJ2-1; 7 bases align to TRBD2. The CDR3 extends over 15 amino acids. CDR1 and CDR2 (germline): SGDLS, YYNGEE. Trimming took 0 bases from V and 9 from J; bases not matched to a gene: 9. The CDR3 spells CASSVGGGGSGEQFF. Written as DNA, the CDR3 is TGTGCCAGCAGCGTAGGGGGAGGCGGGAGCGGTGAGCAGTTCTTC.